These T cell receptor beta chains were read from a single sample in a study of T cell responses to AZD1222 COVID-19 vaccine. Repertoires were generated with immunoSEQ multiplex PCR, while TCRdb's copy carries only in-frame clones and drops some. The sample lists about 120,000 clones; 87% were seen once. The starting material was peripheral blood, obtained on day 0 of AZD1222 vaccination. All receptors derive from an adult in good health. Each CDR3 is given with its conserved first and last residue. Fields, in order: J gene, V gene, clone size, D gene, CDR3 DNA, CDR3 protein. A D gene is named only where the DNA matches it firmly. Clone size is given for some rows only: seen once, a few or many times, or a class if the clone is expanded.

j_gene: TRBJ1-5; v_gene: TRBV19; abundance: NA; d_gene: TRBD1; CDR3nt: TGTGCCAGTAGTCCGGACAGGGATAGCAATCAGCCCCAGCATTTT; CDR3aa: CASSPDRDSNQPQHF
j_gene: TRBJ1-5; v_gene: TRBV4-1; abundance: NA; d_gene: NA; CDR3nt: TGCGCCAGCAGCCGCAACAGGGCCACCAATCAGCCCCAGCATTTT; CDR3aa: CASSRNRATNQPQHF
j_gene: TRBJ1-6; v_gene: TRBV11-1; abundance: once; d_gene: NA; CDR3nt: TGTGCCAGCAGAATGCCAGGCTCACCCCTCCACTTT; CDR3aa: CASRMPGSPLHF
j_gene: TRBJ2-7; v_gene: TRBV19; abundance: once; d_gene: NA; CDR3nt: TGTGCCAGTAGTATTTCGGGGGCTGATTACTACGAGCAGTACTTC; CDR3aa: CASSISGADYYEQYF
j_gene: TRBJ2-7; v_gene: TRBV11-3; abundance: NA; d_gene: NA; CDR3nt: TGTGCCAGCAGCTTAGATTGGGGTCATGTAAACGAGCAGTACTTC; CDR3aa: CASSLDWGHVNEQYF
j_gene: TRBJ1-5; v_gene: TRBV20-1; abundance: NA; d_gene: TRBD1; CDR3nt: TGCAGTGCTAGTGGGACAGCGAATCAGCCCCAGCATTTT; CDR3aa: CSASGTANQPQHF
j_gene: TRBJ2-1; v_gene: TRBV7-3; abundance: NA; d_gene: TRBD2; CDR3nt: TGTGCCAGCAGCTTAGGACTAGCCTCCTACAATGAGCAGTTCTTC; CDR3aa: CASSLGLASYNEQFF
j_gene: TRBJ1-4; v_gene: TRBV28; abundance: NA; d_gene: NA; CDR3nt: TGTGCCAGCAGTGCTACAGGAGAAAAACTGTTTTTT; CDR3aa: CASSATGEKLFF
j_gene: TRBJ1-4; v_gene: TRBV28; abundance: NA; d_gene: NA; CDR3nt: TGTGCCAGCAGTTTGAGAATCCAAAAACTGTTTTTT; CDR3aa: CASSLRIQKLFF
j_gene: TRBJ1-1; v_gene: TRBV18; abundance: NA; d_gene: TRBD1; CDR3nt: TGTGCCAGCTCAGAGACAGGGAGGACCACTGAAGCTTTCTTT; CDR3aa: CASSETGRTTEAFF
j_gene: TRBJ1-1; v_gene: TRBV30; abundance: NA; d_gene: TRBD1; CDR3nt: TGTGCCTGGATACAGGGGACAGCTCCCCGCGGGACTGAAGCTTTCTTT; CDR3aa: CAWIQGTAPRGTEAFF
j_gene: TRBJ2-2; v_gene: TRBV9; abundance: NA; d_gene: NA; CDR3nt: TGTGCCAGCAGCCCGACAGTTACCGGGGAGCTGTTTTTT; CDR3aa: CASSPTVTGELFF
j_gene: TRBJ1-1; v_gene: TRBV20-1; abundance: NA; d_gene: NA; CDR3nt: TGCAGTGCTAGGGAATACCTTGAAGCTTTCTTT; CDR3aa: CSAREYLEAFF
j_gene: TRBJ2-2; v_gene: TRBV30; abundance: few; d_gene: NA; CDR3nt: TGTGCCTGCCAGGGGGGATCGTACACCGGGGAGCTGTTTTTT; CDR3aa: CACQGGSYTGELFF
j_gene: TRBJ1-2; v_gene: TRBV6-5; abundance: NA; d_gene: NA; CDR3nt: TGTGCCAGATACAGGGTTTTGGGGGGCTACACCTTC; CDR3aa: CARYRVLGGYTF
j_gene: TRBJ2-7; v_gene: TRBV5-1; abundance: NA; d_gene: NA; CDR3nt: TGCGCCAGCAGCTTGGAAGGGTACGAGCAGTACTTC; CDR3aa: CASSLEGYEQYF
j_gene: TRBJ1-1; v_gene: TRBV11-3; abundance: NA; d_gene: TRBD1; CDR3nt: TGTGCCAGCAGCCAGACAGGGGAGGGCACTGAAGCTTTCTTT; CDR3aa: CASSQTGEGTEAFF